This T cell receptor (beta chain) was retrieved from a study of T cells in Graves' hyperthyroidism and ophthalmopathy. Authors of the study amplified TCR beta CDR3 regions from RNA transcripts. An initial round of RT-PCR targeting the TCR CDR3 relied on the HTBI primer set. TCRdb passed the multiplex PCR reads through MiXCR, listing each CDR3 protein once. The repertoire consists of 540,000 or so distinct CDR3 sequences, with around 16% occurring once and the leading ten covering roughly 7.3%. The junction had 4 bases not matched to a gene; V was cut back by 5 bases and J by 2 bases. The length of the CDR3 is 15 residues. Germline lookup yields CDR1 MGHRA and CDR2 YSYEKL.

Material for sequencing was blood. The genes are TRBV4-1 and TRBJ2-1, with 9 bases lining up with TRBD1. The receptor was isolated from a woman in her 30s with Graves' hyperthyroidism. In DNA form, the CDR3 reads TGCGCCAGCAGCGGGCACAGGGGGCCCTACAATGAGCAGTTCTTC. The encoded protein is CASSGHRGPYNEQFF.